The source of this TCR beta chain is a study of blood T cells in healthy people across ages. Germline loops: CDR1 SGHVS, CDR2 FQNEAQ. This CDR3 region has 14 residues. V dropped 5 bases and J dropped 3 bases, with 12 bases sitting between them. PCR was performed a second time for roughly 7 to 12 cycles using a sample-barcoded 5' primer and a J-beta primer mix. Via MiXCR, TCRdb re-called the 5' RACE reads, giving one row per CDR3 protein. The sample has hundreds of thousands of distinct CDR3 sequences, around three fifths seen once. The chain has TRBV7-8 and TRBJ2-3, with D possibly matching TRBD2 (5 bases). The sequencing input was blood. This TCR was recovered from a man between 40 and 49 years old in good health. The CDR3, as DNA: TGTGCCAGCAGCACTCGGACTTTTACAGATACGCAGTATTTT. Its protein is CASSTRTFTDTQYF.